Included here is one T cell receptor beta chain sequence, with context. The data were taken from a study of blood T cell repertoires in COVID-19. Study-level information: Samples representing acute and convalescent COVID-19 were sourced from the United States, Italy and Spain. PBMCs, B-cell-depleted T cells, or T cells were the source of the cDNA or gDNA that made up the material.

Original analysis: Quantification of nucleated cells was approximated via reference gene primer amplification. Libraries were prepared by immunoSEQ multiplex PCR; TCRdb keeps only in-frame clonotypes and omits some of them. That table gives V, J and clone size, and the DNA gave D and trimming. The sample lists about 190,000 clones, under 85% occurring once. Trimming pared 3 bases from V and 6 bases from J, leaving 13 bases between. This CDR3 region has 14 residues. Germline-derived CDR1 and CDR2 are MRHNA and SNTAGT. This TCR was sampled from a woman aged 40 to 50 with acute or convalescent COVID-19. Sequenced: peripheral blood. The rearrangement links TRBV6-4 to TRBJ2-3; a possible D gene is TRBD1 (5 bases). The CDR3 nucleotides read TGTGCCAGCAGTGAGTGGGCAGGGCCCGATACGCAGTATTTT. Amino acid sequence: CASSEWAGPDTQYF.